This T cell receptor (beta chain) was sequenced for a study of blood T cell repertoires in COVID-19. Using immunoSEQ multiplex PCR, the repertoire was profiled, and TCRdb retains in-frame clones only, with some absent. Of about 55,000 clones detected, approximately 89% appear once; the ten largest clones hold 16%. V was trimmed by 7 bases and J by 2 bases, leaving 21 bases between them. The germline V gene encodes CDR1 MGHDK and CDR2 SYGVNS. The CDR3 sequence is 16 residues long. The material sequenced was peripheral blood. The source of this sequence is a human donor in a cohort sampled during active COVID-19. The rearrangement uses TRBV25-1 and TRBJ2-7; tentatively, D is TRBD1 (8 bases). The CDR3 sequence: CASTSRGRGGAYEQYF. The CDR3 nucleotides are TGTGCCAGCACCTCCAGGGGGCGGGGAGGGGCCTACGAGCAGTACTTC.